This T cell receptor beta chain is from a study of human T cells and chemical hapten exposure. Overall study results and limits: Donors, who had alopecia, may show an immune response that differs from healthy people's.

This clonotype came up many times. Antigen: not known. CDR3 length equals 16 residues. Germline V lookup: CDR1 MNHEY, CDR2 SMNVEV (reference sequence). Trimming at V came to 4 bases and at J to 2 bases, leaving 7 bases not matched to a gene. TCRdb itself ran the RACE reads through MiXCR, one entry per CDR3 protein. The sample contains approximately 77,000 distinct CDR3 sequences, over 6% of which appear only once. Time point indicated: patch test 1, 2 weeks after DPC sensitization. The sample's treatment: therapeutic diphenylcyclopropenone sensitization with weekly scalp DPC. Suited to DPC and affected by alopecia, the donors ranged from 18 to 70 years old.

The sequencing used whole blood, collected in connection with sensitization to the hapten diphenylcyclopropenone (DPC). The sequence was obtained from a woman in her thirties with alopecia areata. Some clones in this sample may be carry-over from other donors' samples. This rearrangement joins TRBV27 to TRBJ2-2; 7 nucleotides line up with TRBD1. CDR3 residues: CASSSRDSLNTGELFF. DNA for the CDR3: TGTGCCAGCAGTTCCCGGGACAGTCTTAACACCGGGGAGCTGTTTTTT.